This is a list of T cell receptor beta chains from one sample in a study of monozygotic twins with cystic fibrosis. Some clones are missing from TCRdb's copy, which holds only in-frame ones; the method was immunoSEQ multiplex PCR. The table includes 13,000 to 15,000 clones, roughly nine tenths detected once. Sequences were obtained from blood. These receptors all come from a boy aged 5-17 years with cystic fibrosis. Both conserved end residues are part of each CDR3. The D gene is left open where the match is weak. Not every row has a clone size; where given, it reads once, few, many or a size class.

v_gene: TRBV7-9; abundance: .; j_gene: TRBJ1-2; d_gene: .; CDR3nt: TGTGCCAGCAGCTTAGTTCTAGAAAACTATGGCTACACCTTC; CDR3aa: CASSLVLENYGYTF
v_gene: TRBV7-9; abundance: .; j_gene: TRBJ2-2; d_gene: .; CDR3nt: TGTGCCAGCACCCTTAAGAGCACCGGGGAGCTGTTTTTT; CDR3aa: CASTLKSTGELFF
v_gene: TRBV6-1; abundance: once; j_gene: TRBJ1-5; d_gene: TRBD1; CDR3nt: TGTGCCAGCGGGGGACAGTCAAATCAGCCCCAGCATTTT; CDR3aa: CASGGQSNQPQHF
v_gene: TRBV5-1; abundance: .; j_gene: TRBJ2-3; d_gene: .; CDR3nt: TGCGCCAGCGAGGGGGGGCAGCCCGCAGATACGCAGTATTTT; CDR3aa: CASEGGQPADTQYF
v_gene: TRBV2; abundance: .; j_gene: TRBJ1-1; d_gene: .; CDR3nt: TGTGCCAGCAGTGAGAGACGGCAGAACACTGAAGCTTTCTTT; CDR3aa: CASSERRQNTEAFF
v_gene: TRBV28; abundance: .; j_gene: TRBJ1-2; d_gene: .; CDR3nt: TGTGCCAGCAGTACCGCCGGTCGGTACGCTAACTATGGCTACACCTTC; CDR3aa: CASSTAGRYANYGYTF
v_gene: TRBV5-1; abundance: .; j_gene: TRBJ1-3; d_gene: TRBD1; CDR3nt: TGCGCCAGCAGCATCGACAGGGAGAGCTCTGGAAACACCATATATTTT; CDR3aa: CASSIDRESSGNTIYF
v_gene: TRBV7-9; abundance: .; j_gene: TRBJ1-1; d_gene: .; CDR3nt: TGTGCCAGCAGCTTATCCGCGGGGGTGAACACTGAAGCTTTCTTT; CDR3aa: CASSLSAGVNTEAFF
v_gene: TRBV6-5; abundance: .; j_gene: TRBJ1-4; d_gene: TRBD1; CDR3nt: TGTGCCAGCAGGACGGGACAGCCTAATGAAAAACTGTTTTTT; CDR3aa: CASRTGQPNEKLFF
v_gene: TRBV18; abundance: .; j_gene: TRBJ2-1; d_gene: .; CDR3nt: TGTGCCAGCTCACCACTTCAAGAATACAATGAGCAGTTCTTC; CDR3aa: CASSPLQEYNEQFF
v_gene: TRBV18; abundance: .; j_gene: TRBJ1-1; d_gene: .; CDR3nt: TGTGCCAGCTCGACCGCCGGGGGCACTGAAGCTTTCTTT; CDR3aa: CASSTAGGTEAFF
v_gene: TRBV4-1; abundance: .; j_gene: TRBJ2-1; d_gene: TRBD2; CDR3nt: TGCGCCAGCAGCCCACCCATAGCGGGGACTTACTACAATGAGCAGTTCTTC; CDR3aa: CASSPPIAGTYYNEQFF
v_gene: TRBV5-1; abundance: once; j_gene: TRBJ1-4; d_gene: TRBD1; CDR3nt: TGCGCCAGCAGCACAACAATGCGACAGGGACAAGAAAAACTGTTTTTT; CDR3aa: CASSTTMRQGQEKLFF
v_gene: TRBV18; abundance: .; j_gene: TRBJ1-1; d_gene: .; CDR3nt: TGTGCCAGCTCACCAGGGGCAGGGTCCACCACTGAAGCTTTCTTT; CDR3aa: CASSPGAGSTTEAFF
v_gene: TRBV9; abundance: .; j_gene: TRBJ1-2; d_gene: .; CDR3nt: TGTGCCAGCAGTCCGAGGGGTGGAGGCTACACCTTC; CDR3aa: CASSPRGGGYTF
v_gene: TRBV10-3; abundance: .; j_gene: TRBJ2-7; d_gene: TRBD2; CDR3nt: TGTGCCATCAGTCAAGTTCAGACTAGCGACGGCGAGCAGTACTTC; CDR3aa: CAISQVQTSDGEQYF
v_gene: TRBV5-8; abundance: .; j_gene: TRBJ1-2; d_gene: .; CDR3nt: TGTGCCAGCAGCTTAGGGCTTCGATATGGCTACACCTTC; CDR3aa: CASSLGLRYGYTF
v_gene: TRBV6-6; abundance: .; j_gene: TRBJ1-2; d_gene: .; CDR3nt: TGTGCCAGCAGTTCACCACCCTTCTTAACTTATGGCTACACCTTC; CDR3aa: CASSSPPFLTYGYTF
v_gene: TRBV11-2; abundance: .; j_gene: TRBJ2-7; d_gene: .; CDR3nt: TGTGCCAGCAGCTCTCTCGGGGGCAGAAGCTACGAGCAGTACTTC; CDR3aa: CASSSLGGRSYEQYF
v_gene: TRBV19; abundance: .; j_gene: TRBJ1-2; d_gene: TRBD1; CDR3nt: TGTGCCAGTAGTACGTCGGGACAGGGCCTCGGTGGCTACACCTTC; CDR3aa: CASSTSGQGLGGYTF
v_gene: TRBV28; abundance: few; j_gene: TRBJ1-5; d_gene: .; CDR3nt: TGTGCCAGCATTTGGAGGGGAGGCAATCAGCCCCAGCATTTT; CDR3aa: CASIWRGGNQPQHF
v_gene: TRBV2; abundance: .; j_gene: TRBJ1-4; d_gene: .; CDR3nt: TGTGCCAGCAGTTCCGACAGCGCAACTAATGAAAAACTGTTTTTT; CDR3aa: CASSSDSATNEKLFF
v_gene: TRBV2; abundance: .; j_gene: TRBJ1-1; d_gene: .; CDR3nt: TGTGCCAGTAATATCCAGCAAAATGAAGCTTTCTTT; CDR3aa: CASNIQQNEAFF